Here is one T cell receptor (beta chain) with its context. Vbeta (60) and Jbeta (13) primers were used in the PCR. Sequencing was performed with immunoSEQ multiplex PCR; in TCRdb, only in-frame clones are kept and a portion is missing. The sample holds 110,000 or so clones; roughly 80% are singletons and the top ten take approximately 7.2%. The entry originates in a study of cytomegalovirus exposure and HLA in healthy donors. The CDR3 extends over 17 amino acids. V lost 6 bases to trimming and J lost 1 base; unmatched junction nucleotides: 15. Germline V gives CDR1 SGHRS, CDR2 YFSETQ. All the people who gave samples were healthy bone marrow donors.

V usage is TRBV5-1 and J usage is TRBJ2-5; 7 positions agree with TRBD1. This receptor was obtained from a young man in good health and CMV-seropositive. The sequenced material came from PBMCs. The CDR3 DNA sequence: TGCGCCAGCAACCTCCTCAAGAACCGGGACAGCCAAGAGACCCAGTACTTC. As protein: CASNLLKNRDSQETQYF.